The sequence of this T cell receptor beta chain was determined in a study of shared clonotypes between healthy human individuals. For genomic DNA, unsorted samples relied on about 90 million PBMCs. General study findings and limits: The authors sampled blood alone, and tissue repertoires likely differ.

Points on this clone: Its matching antigen is unknown.

The authors split each subset's genomic DNA evenly across several immunoSEQ plates. Produced via immunoSEQ multiplex PCR; TCRdb's table is partial and in-frame only. This repertoire shows some 500,000 clones, roughly 78% found once; its top ten account for about 12%. This TCR derives from a woman aged 40 to 50 in good health. Some clones in this sample may be carry-over from other donors' samples. Sequencing input: PBMCs.

The CDR3 nucleotides read TGTGCCAGCATGCAGGGGCGAGAGACCCAGTACTTC. It codes for CASMQGRETQYF. V gene TRBV28 combines with J gene TRBJ2-5; D may be TRBD1 (6 bases). With 7 bases removed from V and 4 bases from J, the gap between germline ends came to 10 bases. Germline V gives CDR1 MDHEN, CDR2 SYDVKM. The CDR3 loop spans 12 amino acids.